The entry below describes one T cell receptor beta chain. Its antigen is unknown. This specimen comes from a study of monozygotic twins with inflammatory bowel disease. After skipping T cell sorting, the authors isolated total RNA from whole blood. The authors made each sample's cDNA in eight separate reactions. Following a re-call of the 5' RACE reads, TCRdb has one entry per CDR3 protein and lacks DNA. This sample's clone table lists about 300,000 distinct CDR3 sequences. Whole-study findings and limits: Fewer shared clonotypes with others were found in IBD patients than in healthy twins, especially with disease activity.

This CDR3 contains 14 residues. The germline V gene has CDR1 MNHNY and CDR2 SVGAGI (reference sequence). The chain links TRBV6-6 to TRBJ2-5; the D gene TCRdb calls, TRBD1, cannot be checked with no DNA. Source material: blood. The sequence came from a human donor with ulcerative colitis or Crohn's disease, or a healthy co-twin of an affected twin (not recorded which). The CDR3 protein is CASTLSRRQETQYF.